This TCR beta chain was sequenced in a study of cytomegalovirus exposure and HLA in healthy donors. Study results and limitations: While the bulk of TCR sequences proved rare, some public TCRs turned up in many donors. As a later analysis revealed, the rate of TCR association differed by HLA locus, with DRB1 most and HLA-C fewest.

Healthy bone marrow donors made up the cohort. This PCR relied on a set of 60 Vbeta primers and 13 Jbeta primers. Sequenced by immunoSEQ multiplex PCR; TCRdb stores in-frame clones only, minus some. This sample has over 100,000 clones, with around four fifths found just once. As for this clone: As yet, its antigen is unknown.

The germline gives CDR1 GTSNPN, CDR2 SVGIG (reference sequence). The CDR3 length is 14 residues. V was trimmed by 0 bases and J by 5 bases, leaving 8 bases between them. The receptor comes from a man aged 40-49 years in good health and CMV-seronegative. This chain links TRBV30 with TRBJ1-6, with D hard to call. The sequenced sample consisted of PBMCs. The CDR3 sequence is CAWSVRTDNSPLHF. Here the CDR3 DNA reads TGTGCCTGGAGTGTACGCACAGATAATTCACCCCTCCACTTT.